These T cell receptor beta chains were read from a single sample in a study of blood T cells in healthy people across ages. TCRdb called the 5' RACE reads again in MiXCR, with one record for every CDR3 protein. Of hundreds of thousands of distinct CDR3 sequences in the sample, around 48% were seen once. What was sequenced was blood. The receptors here all came from a man under 40 in good health. CDR3s include the opening cysteine and the closing phenylalanine or tryptophan. A D gene is named only where the DNA matches it firmly. The size of a clone is reported for some rows only, either as once, few or many, or as a class for expanded clones.

d_call j_call clone_size v_call cdr3_nt cdr3_aa
NA TRBJ2-7 NA TRBV27 TGTGCCAGCAGTGACTTACAGAATTCTCTGCGCGAGCAGTACTTC CASSDLQNSLREQYF
NA TRBJ1-5 once TRBV20-1 TGCAGTGCTAGAGATCAGTTCAATCAGCCCCAGCATTTT CSARDQFNQPQHF
TRBD2 TRBJ2-5 NA TRBV4-2 TGTGTCAGCAGCAGACTAGCGGGGGGGCCGGAGACCCAGTACTTC CVSSRLAGGPETQYF
NA TRBJ2-7 few TRBV15 TGTGCCACCAGCTCGAAGGTGGCAGCAGCGGGCGAGCAGTACTTC CATSSKVAAAGEQYF
TRBD1 TRBJ2-7 NA TRBV7-9 TGTGCCAGCAGCTCCCGGGACAGGGTTGCGTACGAGCAGTACTTC CASSSRDRVAYEQYF
NA TRBJ2-7 many TRBV29-1 TGCAGCGTTGGTCACGGTACCTACGAGCAGTACTTC CSVGHGTYEQYF
NA TRBJ2-7 few TRBV7-9 TGTGCCAGCAGCTTAGACGGCGCAAACTCTTACGAGCAGTACTTC CASSLDGANSYEQYF
NA TRBJ2-7 NA TRBV28 TGTGCCAGCAGTTCCGGGGTGGGGTACGAGCAGTACTTC CASSSGVGYEQYF
NA TRBJ1-4 few TRBV18 TGTGCCAGCTCACCGAGCCAAATTTCGTTGGATGAAAAACTGTTTTTT CASSPSQISLDEKLFF
NA TRBJ2-3 few TRBV7-2 TGTGCCAGCAGCTTGATGGGGGCAAGCACAGATACGCAGTATTTT CASSLMGASTDTQYF
NA TRBJ1-2 NA TRBV6-5 TGTGCCAGCCATAAGGGGACCAGCTCCTATGGCTACACCTTC CASHKGTSSYGYTF
TRBD1 TRBJ1-2 NA TRBV25-1 TGTGCCACCTGGGGACAGGGGTATGGCTACACCTTC CATWGQGYGYTF
NA TRBJ2-5 NA TRBV29-1 TGCAGCATTGAAGGGCTTCTGTATTCTGAGACCCAGTACTTC CSIEGLLYSETQYF
TRBD1 TRBJ2-7 NA TRBV6-2/TRBV6-3 TGTGCCAGCAGTTACGTGTGGGGAAGGACAGGAGAATCCTACGAGCAGTACTTC CASSYVWGRTGESYEQYF
NA TRBJ1-2 NA TRBV6-5 TGTGCCAGCAGAACCAGGGATAACTATGGCTACACCTTC CASRTRDNYGYTF
TRBD1 TRBJ2-7 few TRBV7-2 TGTGCCAGCAGCCCGAGACAGGGCGGACCCTACGAGCAGTACTTC CASSPRQGGPYEQYF
NA TRBJ2-5 many TRBV6-1 TGTGCCAGCAGTTATCTACAGGGAGTCCAAGAGACCCAGTACTTC CASSYLQGVQETQYF
NA TRBJ1-1 NA TRBV30 TGTGCCTTCTCCAGGGGCACGAACACTGAAGCTTTCTTT CAFSRGTNTEAFF
TRBD2 TRBJ2-3 NA TRBV20-1 TGCAGTGCTAGATCGGCTAGCGGGGGGGTGGAAGATACGCAGTATTTT CSARSASGGVEDTQYF
TRBD2 TRBJ2-7 NA TRBV12-3/TRBV12-4 TGTGCCAGCAGTTGGGAGGGAGGTACACTCGAGCAGTACTTC CASSWEGGTLEQYF
TRBD1 TRBJ1-4 NA TRBV2 TGTGCCATTACGACAGGGGACAGAGGGACTAATGAAAAACTGTTTTTT CAITTGDRGTNEKLFF
TRBD2 TRBJ2-3 NA TRBV30 TGTGCCAGCTTAGCGGGGGCCGCAGATACGCAGTATTTT CASLAGAADTQYF
NA TRBJ2-1 once TRBV7-2 TGTGCCAGCAGCTTGGTAGCGGCCCTCTACAATGAGCAGTTCTTC CASSLVAALYNEQFF